The 7 T cell receptor beta chains presented below share a single source sample, sequenced in a study of beta chain features in type 1 diabetes. Their antigens are not known. The investigators reverse transcribed all of the isolated RNA, so they sequenced expressed TCRB transcripts. Profiling relied on immunoSEQ multiplex PCR, and the TCRdb table lists in-frame clones only, not all of them. The table includes over 650,000 clones, around an eighth detected once. Study-wide findings and caveats: Type 1 diabetes patients had moderately but significantly shorter TCRB CDR3s in all four CD4+ subsets.

The sequencing input was naive CD4+ T cells from blood. All receptors derive from a man aged 18 to 30 with type 1 diabetes.

The chain links TRBV6-1 to TRBJ1-1; a possible D gene is TRBD1 (6 bases). The CDR3 spans 13 residues. Trimming left V 7 bases short and J 3 bases short, with 12 bases between. The germline V gene has CDR1 MNHNS and CDR2 SASEGT. The DNA for the CDR3 is TGTGCCAGCATCCTTCAGGGGTACACTGAAGCTTTCTTT. It codes for CASILQGYTEAFF.

V usage is TRBV7-2 and J usage is TRBJ2-7; 9 bases align to TRBD2. Germline CDR1 and CDR2: SGHTA and FQGNSA. The CDR3 contains 15 residues. J gave up 2 bases and V 2 bases, and 4 bases lay outside the gene matches. The CDR3 protein is CASSLISSGAYEQYF. The CDR3 DNA is TGTGCCAGCAGCTTAATATCTAGCGGGGCCTACGAGCAGTACTTC.

This clone showed up just a few times. The rearrangement links TRBV5-1 to TRBJ2-1, with 8 bases lining up with TRBD2. The V segment lost 0 bases and the J segment 0 bases; nucleotides outside the gene matches: 8. The CDR3 is made up of 18 amino acids. Germline values: CDR1 SGHRS, CDR2 YFSETQ. The CDR3 sequence: CASSLEASGYHSYNEQFF. The CDR3 DNA reads TGCGCCAGCAGCTTGGAAGCTAGCGGGTACCACTCCTACAATGAGCAGTTCTTC. Full variable domain (rest looked up from reference TRBV5-1 and TRBJ2-1): KAGVTQTPRYLIKTRGQQVTLSCSPISGHRSVSWYQQTPGQGLQFLFEYFSETQRNKGNFPGRFSGRQFSNSRSEMNVSTLELGDSALYLCASSLEASGYHSYNEQFFGPGTRLTVL.

The V call is TRBV7-2, the J call TRBJ1-5; 7 bases are a match to TRBD1. V lost 3 bases, J lost 3 bases, and 2 bases stayed unmatched. Germline V lookup: CDR1 SGHTA, CDR2 FQGNSA. This CDR3 has 14 residues. The DNA of the CDR3 is TGTGCCAGCAGCTTTACAGGGGCCAATCAGCCCCAGCATTTT. It yields the protein CASSFTGANQPQHF. Looking up the rest from reference TRBV7-2 and TRBJ1-5 gives the full variable domain: GAGVSQSPSNKVTEKGKDVELRCDPISGHTALYWYRQSLGQGLEFLIYFQGNSAPDKSGLPSDRFSAERTGGSVSTLTIQRTQQEDSAVYLCASSFTGANQPQHFGDGTRLSIL.

The chain recombines TRBV7-2 with TRBJ2-7; 9 positions agree with TRBD2. Germline CDR1 reads SGHTA; CDR2 reads FQGNSA. This CDR3 is built from 15 residues. J gave up 3 bases and V 5 bases, and 8 bases lay outside the gene matches. The CDR3 DNA sequence: TGTGCCAGCAGCCCCGGACTAGCGAGCTACTACGAGCAGTACTTC. Protein sequence: CASSPGLASYYEQYF. Combining the CDR3 with reference TRBV7-2 and TRBJ2-7 gives the whole variable domain GAGVSQSPSNKVTEKGKDVELRCDPISGHTALYWYRQSLGQGLEFLIYFQGNSAPDKSGLPSDRFSAERTGGSVSTLTIQRTQQEDSAVYLCASSPGLASYYEQYFGPGTRLTVT.

CDR3 bases: TGCGCCAGCAGCTTAATTCAGGCGTACCAAGAGACCCAGTACTTC. This codes for CASSLIQAYQETQYF. This chain links TRBV5-1 with TRBJ2-5; D is uncertain. The V end lost 2 bases, the J end lost 0 bases, and 11 bases lay between the germline ends. CDR3 size: 15 residues. In germline, CDR1 is SGHRS, CDR2 YFSETQ.

The rearrangement joins TRBV29-1 to TRBJ1-2, with 7 positions matching TRBD1. The CDR3 is made up of 14 amino acids. V shed 7 bases and J 1 base; nucleotides not matched to a gene: 9. From germline, CDR1 is SQVTM and CDR2 ANQGSEA. The CDR3 region has the DNA TGCAGCGCTATAAAGGGACAGAATAACTATGGCTACACCTTC. Translation: CSAIKGQNNYGYTF.